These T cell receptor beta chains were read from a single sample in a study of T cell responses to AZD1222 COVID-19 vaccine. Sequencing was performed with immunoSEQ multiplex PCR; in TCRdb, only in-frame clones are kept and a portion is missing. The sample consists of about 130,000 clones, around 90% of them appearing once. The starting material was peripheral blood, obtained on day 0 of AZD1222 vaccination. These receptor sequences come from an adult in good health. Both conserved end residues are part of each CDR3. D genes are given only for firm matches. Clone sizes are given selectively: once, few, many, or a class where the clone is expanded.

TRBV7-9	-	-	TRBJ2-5	CASSSARGGRETQYF	TGTGCCAGCAGCTCGGCCAGGGGTGGGCGAGAGACCCAGTACTTC
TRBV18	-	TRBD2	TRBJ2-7	CASSPGLAGAPGEQYF	TGTGCCAGCTCACCAGGTCTAGCGGGAGCTCCTGGCGAGCAGTACTTC
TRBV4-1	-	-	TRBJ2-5	CASSQDSAQETQYF	TGCGCCAGCAGCCAAGATAGCGCCCAAGAGACCCAGTACTTC
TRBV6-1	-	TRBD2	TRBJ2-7	CASSEALGLAWNYEQYF	TGTGCCAGCAGTGAAGCGCTGGGACTAGCATGGAACTACGAGCAGTACTTC
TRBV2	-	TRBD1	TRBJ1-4	CASRDRGGRNEKLFF	TGTGCCAGCAGAGACAGGGGTGGTAGGAATGAAAAACTGTTTTTT
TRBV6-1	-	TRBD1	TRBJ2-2	CASSEAGTGTGELFF	TGTGCCAGCAGTGAAGCCGGGACAGGCACCGGGGAGCTGTTTTTT
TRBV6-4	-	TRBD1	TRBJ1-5	CASRTGGWSNQPQHF	TGTGCCAGCCGGACAGGGGGCTGGAGCAATCAGCCCCAGCATTTT
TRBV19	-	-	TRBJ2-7	CASSWQSGGYEQYF	TGTGCCAGTAGTTGGCAGAGTGGGGGCTACGAGCAGTACTTC
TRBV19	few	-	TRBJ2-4	CATRGRPIAKNIQYF	TGTGCCACTCGGGGGAGGCCTATAGCCAAAAACATTCAGTACTTC
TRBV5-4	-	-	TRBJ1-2	CASSEIYYRAARGYTF	TGTGCCAGCAGCGAAATTTACTACAGGGCGGCGAGGGGCTACACCTTC
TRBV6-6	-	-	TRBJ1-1	CASSYTGVGRNTEAFF	TGTGCCAGCAGTTACACGGGGGTAGGAAGGAACACTGAAGCTTTCTTT
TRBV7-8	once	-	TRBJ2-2	CASSLTPQGRTGELFF	TGTGCCAGCAGCCTAACTCCCCAGGGGAGGACCGGGGAGCTGTTTTTT
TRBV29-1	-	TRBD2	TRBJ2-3	CSVEGGTSGSTDTQYF	TGCAGCGTTGAAGGAGGGACTAGCGGGAGCACAGATACGCAGTATTTT
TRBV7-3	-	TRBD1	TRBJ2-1	CASSPIGQAIYNEQFF	TGTGCCAGCAGCCCGATAGGACAGGCCATCTACAATGAGCAGTTCTTC
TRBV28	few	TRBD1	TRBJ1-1	CASSSPGQSFEAFF	TGTGCCAGCAGCTCCCCGGGACAGAGCTTTGAAGCTTTCTTT
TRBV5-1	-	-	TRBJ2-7	CASSQGQTSYEQYF	TGCGCCAGCAGCCAAGGACAGACCTCCTACGAGCAGTACTTC
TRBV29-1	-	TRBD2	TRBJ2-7	CSVVLAGGYEQYF	TGCAGCGTTGTCCTAGCGGGGGGATACGAGCAGTACTTC
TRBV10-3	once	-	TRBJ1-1	CAISESSSIEAFF	TGTGCCATCAGTGAGTCGAGCAGCATTGAAGCTTTCTTT
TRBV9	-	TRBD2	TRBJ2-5	CASSVGASGQETQYF	TGTGCCAGCAGCGTAGGTGCTAGCGGACAAGAGACCCAGTACTTC
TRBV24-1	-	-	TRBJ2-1	CATSDFGVTGRNEQFF	TGTGCCACCAGTGATTTCGGGGTTACAGGGCGCAATGAGCAGTTCTTC
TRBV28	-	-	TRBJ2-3	CASSFGFTDTQYF	TGTGCCAGCAGTTTCGGCTTCACAGATACGCAGTATTTT
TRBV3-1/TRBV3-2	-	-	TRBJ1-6	CASSQVGSPLHF	TGTGCCAGCAGCCAAGTGGGTTCACCCCTCCACTTT
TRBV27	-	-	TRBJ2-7	CASSLGGGAFYEQYF	TGTGCCAGCAGTTTAGGAGGGGGAGCCTTCTACGAGCAGTACTTC
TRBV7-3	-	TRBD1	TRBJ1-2	CASSLTPRDRDYGYTF	TGTGCCAGCAGCTTAACCCCCCGGGACAGGGACTATGGCTACACCTTC
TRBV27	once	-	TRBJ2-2	CASKGTGFTGELFF	TGTGCCAGCAAGGGAACAGGGTTCACCGGGGAGCTGTTTTTT
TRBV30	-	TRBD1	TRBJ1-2	CASGQGQYGYTF	TGTGCCTCAGGACAGGGTCAGTATGGCTACACCTTC
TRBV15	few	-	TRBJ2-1	CASRQADLSDNEQFF	TGTGCCAGCAGACAGGCCGACCTTTCTGACAATGAGCAGTTCTTC
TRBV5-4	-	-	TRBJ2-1	CASSLGQDQFF	TGTGCCAGCAGCTTGGGACAGGACCAGTTCTTC
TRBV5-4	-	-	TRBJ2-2	CASSPDTYTGELFF	TGTGCCAGCAGCCCGGACACCTACACCGGGGAGCTGTTTTTT
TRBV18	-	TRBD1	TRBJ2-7	CASSPAGTGPYEQYF	TGTGCCAGCTCACCCGCCGGGACAGGGCCATACGAGCAGTACTTC
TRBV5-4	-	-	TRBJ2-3	CASTSGGLSTDTQYF	TGTGCCAGCACCTCAGGGGGGTTGAGCACAGATACGCAGTATTTT
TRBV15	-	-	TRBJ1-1	CATSRTRGHQTGTEAFF	TGTGCCACCAGCAGAACCCGGGGGCACCAAACGGGCACTGAAGCTTTCTTT
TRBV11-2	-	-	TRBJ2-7	CASSLRGYATYEQYF	TGTGCCAGCAGCTTAAGAGGGTATGCTACCTACGAGCAGTACTTC